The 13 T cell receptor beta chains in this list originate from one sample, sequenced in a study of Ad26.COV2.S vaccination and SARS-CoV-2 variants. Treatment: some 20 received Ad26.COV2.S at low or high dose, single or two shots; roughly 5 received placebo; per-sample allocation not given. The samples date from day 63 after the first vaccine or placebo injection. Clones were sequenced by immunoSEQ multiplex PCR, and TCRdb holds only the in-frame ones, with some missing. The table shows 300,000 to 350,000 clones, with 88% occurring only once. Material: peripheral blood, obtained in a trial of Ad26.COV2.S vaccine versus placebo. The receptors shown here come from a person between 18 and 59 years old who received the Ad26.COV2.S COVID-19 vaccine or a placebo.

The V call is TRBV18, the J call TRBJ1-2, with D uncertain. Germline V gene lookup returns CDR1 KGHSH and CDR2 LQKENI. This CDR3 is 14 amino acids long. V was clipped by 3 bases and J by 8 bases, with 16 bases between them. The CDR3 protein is CASSPEAIQSGYTF. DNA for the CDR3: TGTGCCAGCTCACCGGAAGCTATACAGTCGGGCTACACCTTC. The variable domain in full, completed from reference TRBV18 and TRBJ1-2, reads NAGVMQNPRHLVRRRGQEARLRCSPMKGHSHVYWYRQLPEEGLKFMVYLQKENIIDESGMPKERFSAEFPKEGPSILRIQQVVRGDSAAYFCASSPEAIQSGYTFGSGTRLTVV.

The chain's CDR3 is CASSGGGNTEAFF. CDR3 DNA: TGTGCCAGTTCCGGGGGCGGGAACACTGAAGCTTTCTTT. This chain connects TRBV7-3 to TRBJ1-1; D perhaps matches TRBD1 (6 bases). Germline CDR1 is SGHTA and CDR2 is FQGTGA. The CDR3 length is 13 residues. Trimming left V 9 bases short and J 1 base short, with 12 bases between.

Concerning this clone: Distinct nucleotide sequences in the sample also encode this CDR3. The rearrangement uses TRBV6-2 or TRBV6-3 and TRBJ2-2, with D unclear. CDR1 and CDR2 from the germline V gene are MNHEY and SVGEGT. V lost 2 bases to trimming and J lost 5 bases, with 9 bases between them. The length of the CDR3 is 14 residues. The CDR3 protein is CASSYGDLTGELFF. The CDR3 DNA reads TGTGCCAGCAGTTACGGGGATTTGACCGGGGAGCTGTTTTTT.

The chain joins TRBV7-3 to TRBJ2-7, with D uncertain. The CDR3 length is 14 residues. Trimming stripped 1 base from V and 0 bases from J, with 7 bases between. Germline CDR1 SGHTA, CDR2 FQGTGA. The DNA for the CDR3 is TGTGCCAGCAGCTTAATGAGCAGCTCCTACGAGCAGTACTTC. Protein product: CASSLMSSSYEQYF.

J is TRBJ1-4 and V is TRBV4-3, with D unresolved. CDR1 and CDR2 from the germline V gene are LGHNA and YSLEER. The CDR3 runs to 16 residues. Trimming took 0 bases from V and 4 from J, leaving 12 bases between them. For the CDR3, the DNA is TGCGCCAGCAGCCAAGATCTCTACAGCCTTAATGAAAAACTGTTTTTT. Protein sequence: CASSQDLYSLNEKLFF.

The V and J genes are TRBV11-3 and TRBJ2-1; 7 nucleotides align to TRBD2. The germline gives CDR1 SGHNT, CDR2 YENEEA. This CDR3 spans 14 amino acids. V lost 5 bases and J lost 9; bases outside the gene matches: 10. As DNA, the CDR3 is TGTGCCAGCAGCCACGGACTAGATCGCTTTGAGCAGTTCTTC. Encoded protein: CASSHGLDRFEQFF.

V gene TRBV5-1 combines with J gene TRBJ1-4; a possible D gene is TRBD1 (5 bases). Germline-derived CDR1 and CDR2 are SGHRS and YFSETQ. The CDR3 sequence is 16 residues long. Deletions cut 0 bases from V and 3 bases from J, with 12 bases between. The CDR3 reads CASSLAGTAANEKLFF. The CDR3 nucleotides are TGCGCCAGCAGCTTGGCCGGGACGGCGGCTAATGAAAAACTGTTTTTT. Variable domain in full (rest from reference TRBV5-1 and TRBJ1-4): KAGVTQTPRYLIKTRGQQVTLSCSPISGHRSVSWYQQTPGQGLQFLFEYFSETQRNKGNFPGRFSGRQFSNSRSEMNVSTLELGDSALYLCASSLAGTAANEKLFFGSGTQLSVL.

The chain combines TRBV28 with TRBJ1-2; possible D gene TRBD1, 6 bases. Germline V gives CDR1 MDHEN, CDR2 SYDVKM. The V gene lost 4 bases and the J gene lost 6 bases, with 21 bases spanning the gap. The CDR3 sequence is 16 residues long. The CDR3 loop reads CASSSPSGQGKDGYTF. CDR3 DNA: TGTGCCAGCAGTTCCCCCTCAGGGCAGGGGAAGGATGGCTACACCTTC.

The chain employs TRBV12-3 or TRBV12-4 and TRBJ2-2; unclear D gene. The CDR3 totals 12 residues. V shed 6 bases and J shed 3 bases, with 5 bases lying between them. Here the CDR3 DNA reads TGTGCCAGCAGAGTTGACACCGGGGAGCTGTTTTTT. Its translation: CASRVDTGELFF.

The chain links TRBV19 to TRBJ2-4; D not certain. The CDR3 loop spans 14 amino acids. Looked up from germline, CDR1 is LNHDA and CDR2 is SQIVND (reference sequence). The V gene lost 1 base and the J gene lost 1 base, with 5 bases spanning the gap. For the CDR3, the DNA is TGTGCCAGTAGTATAGCGGGTGCCAAAAACATTCAGTACTTC. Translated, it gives CASSIAGAKNIQYF.

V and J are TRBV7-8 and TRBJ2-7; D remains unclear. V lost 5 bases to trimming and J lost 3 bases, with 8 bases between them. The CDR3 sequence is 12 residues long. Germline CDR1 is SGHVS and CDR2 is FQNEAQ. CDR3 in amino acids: CASSRALYEQYF. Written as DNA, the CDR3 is TGTGCCAGCAGCCGAGCCCTCTACGAGCAGTACTTC. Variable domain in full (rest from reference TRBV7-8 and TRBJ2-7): GAGVSQSPRYKVAKRGQDVALRCDPISGHVSLFWYQQALGQGPEFLTYFQNEAQLDKSGLPSDRFFAERPEGSVSTLKIQRTQQEDSAVYLCASSRALYEQYFGPGTRLTVT.

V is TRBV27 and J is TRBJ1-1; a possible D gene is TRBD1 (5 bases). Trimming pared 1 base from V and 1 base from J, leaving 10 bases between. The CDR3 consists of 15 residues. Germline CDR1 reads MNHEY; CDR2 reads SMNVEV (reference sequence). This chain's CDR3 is CASSLLTQGNTEAFF. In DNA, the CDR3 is TGTGCCAGCAGTTTATTAACCCAGGGGAACACTGAAGCTTTCTTT.

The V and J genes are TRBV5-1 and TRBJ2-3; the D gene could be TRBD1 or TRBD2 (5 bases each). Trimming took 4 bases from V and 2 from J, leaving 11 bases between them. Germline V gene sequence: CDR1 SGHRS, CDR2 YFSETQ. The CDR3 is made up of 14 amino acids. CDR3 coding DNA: TGCGCCAGCAGCCGCTGGGACCCCACAGATACGCAGTATTTT. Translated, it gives CASSRWDPTDTQYF.